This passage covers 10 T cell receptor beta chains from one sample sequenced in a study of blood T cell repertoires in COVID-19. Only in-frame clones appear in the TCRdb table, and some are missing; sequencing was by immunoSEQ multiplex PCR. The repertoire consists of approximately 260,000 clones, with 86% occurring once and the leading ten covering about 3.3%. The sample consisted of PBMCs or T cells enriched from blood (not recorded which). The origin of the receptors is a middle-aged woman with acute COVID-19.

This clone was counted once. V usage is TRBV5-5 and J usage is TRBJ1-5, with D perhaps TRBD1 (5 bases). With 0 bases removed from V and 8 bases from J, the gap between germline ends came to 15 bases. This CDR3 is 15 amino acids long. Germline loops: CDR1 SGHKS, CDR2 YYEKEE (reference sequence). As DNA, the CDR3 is TGTGCCAGCAGCTTGGCGGGGGACGTCTACGAGCCCCAGCATTTT. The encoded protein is CASSLAGDVYEPQHF.

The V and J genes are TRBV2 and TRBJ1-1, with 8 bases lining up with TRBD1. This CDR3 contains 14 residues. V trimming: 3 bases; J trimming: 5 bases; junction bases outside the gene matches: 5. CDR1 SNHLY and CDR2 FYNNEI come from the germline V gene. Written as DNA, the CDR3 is TGTGCCAGCAGTGATTCAGGGGGCTTAACTGAAGCTTTCTTT. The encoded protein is CASSDSGGLTEAFF. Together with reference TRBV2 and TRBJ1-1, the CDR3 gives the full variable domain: EPEVTQTPSHQVTQMGQEVILRCVPISNHLYFYWYRQILGQKVEFLVSFYNNEISEKSEIFDDQFSVERPDGSNFTLKIRSTKLEDSAMYFCASSDSGGLTEAFFGQGTRLTVV.

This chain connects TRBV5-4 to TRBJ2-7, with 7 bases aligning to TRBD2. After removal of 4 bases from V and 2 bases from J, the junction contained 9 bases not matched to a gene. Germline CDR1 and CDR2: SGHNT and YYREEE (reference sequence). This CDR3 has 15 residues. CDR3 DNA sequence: TGTGCCAGCAGCACCTATAGCGGGCCTACCTACGAGCAGTACTTC. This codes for CASSTYSGPTYEQYF.

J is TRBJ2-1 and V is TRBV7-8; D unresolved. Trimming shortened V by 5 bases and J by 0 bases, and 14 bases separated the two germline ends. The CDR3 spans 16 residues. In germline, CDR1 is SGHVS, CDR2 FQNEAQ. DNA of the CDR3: TGTGCCAGCAGCCCCTCGACTCTTAGCTCCTACAATGAGCAGTTCTTC. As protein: CASSPSTLSSYNEQFF.

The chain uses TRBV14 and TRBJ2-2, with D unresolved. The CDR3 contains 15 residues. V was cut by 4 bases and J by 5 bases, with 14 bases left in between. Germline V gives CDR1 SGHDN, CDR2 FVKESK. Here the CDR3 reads CASSPRLTGTGELFF. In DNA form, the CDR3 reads TGTGCCAGCAGCCCAAGACTCACCGGTACCGGGGAGCTGTTTTTT.

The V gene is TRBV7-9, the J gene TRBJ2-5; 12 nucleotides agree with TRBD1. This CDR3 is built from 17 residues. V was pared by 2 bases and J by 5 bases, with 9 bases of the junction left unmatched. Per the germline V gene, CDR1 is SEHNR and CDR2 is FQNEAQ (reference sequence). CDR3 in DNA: TGTGCCAGCAGCTTAATATCCGGGACAGGGGGCGCGGAGACCCAGTACTTC. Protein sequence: CASSLISGTGGAETQYF.

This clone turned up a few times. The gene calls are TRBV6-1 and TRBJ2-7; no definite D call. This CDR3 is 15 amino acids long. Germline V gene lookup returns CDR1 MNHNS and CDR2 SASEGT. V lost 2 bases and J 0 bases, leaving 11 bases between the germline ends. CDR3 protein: CASSESAANSYEQYF. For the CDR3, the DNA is TGTGCCAGCAGTGAAAGTGCAGCGAACTCCTACGAGCAGTACTTC.

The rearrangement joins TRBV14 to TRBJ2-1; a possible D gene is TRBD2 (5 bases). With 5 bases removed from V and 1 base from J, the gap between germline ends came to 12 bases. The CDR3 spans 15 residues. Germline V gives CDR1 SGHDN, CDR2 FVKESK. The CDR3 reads CASSSFGKSYNEQFF. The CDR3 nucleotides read TGTGCCAGCAGCTCGTTCGGGAAATCCTACAATGAGCAGTTCTTC.

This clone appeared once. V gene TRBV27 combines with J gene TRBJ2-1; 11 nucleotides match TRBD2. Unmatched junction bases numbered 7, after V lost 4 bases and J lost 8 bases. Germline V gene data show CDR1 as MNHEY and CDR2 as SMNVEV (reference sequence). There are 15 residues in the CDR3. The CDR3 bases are TGTGCCAGCAGTTCGAATAGCGGGAGGGCCGATGAGCAGTTCTTC. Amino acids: CASSSNSGRADEQFF.

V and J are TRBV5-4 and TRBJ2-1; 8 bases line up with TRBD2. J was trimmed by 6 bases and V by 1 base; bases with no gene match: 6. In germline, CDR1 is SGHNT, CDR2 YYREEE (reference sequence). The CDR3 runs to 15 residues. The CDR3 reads CASSLLSGSFNEQFF. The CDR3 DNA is TGTGCCAGCAGCTTGTTGAGCGGGAGCTTCAATGAGCAGTTCTTC.